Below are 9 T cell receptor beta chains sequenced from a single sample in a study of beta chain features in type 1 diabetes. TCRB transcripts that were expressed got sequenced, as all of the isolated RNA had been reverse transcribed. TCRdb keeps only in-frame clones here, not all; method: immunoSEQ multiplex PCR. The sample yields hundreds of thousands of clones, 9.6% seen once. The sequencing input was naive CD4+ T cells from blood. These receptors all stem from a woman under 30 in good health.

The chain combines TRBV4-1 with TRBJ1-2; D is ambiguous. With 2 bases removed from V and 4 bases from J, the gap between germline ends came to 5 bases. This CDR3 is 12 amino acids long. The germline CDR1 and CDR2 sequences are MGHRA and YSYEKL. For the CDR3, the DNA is TGCGCCAGCAGCCAATCCGGCTATGGCTACACCTTC. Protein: CASSQSGYGYTF.

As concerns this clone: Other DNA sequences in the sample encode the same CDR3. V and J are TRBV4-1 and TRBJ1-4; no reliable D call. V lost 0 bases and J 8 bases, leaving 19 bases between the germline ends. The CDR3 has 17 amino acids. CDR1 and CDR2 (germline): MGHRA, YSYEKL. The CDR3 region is CASSQDWALIGGEKLFF. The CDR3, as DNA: TGCGCCAGCAGCCAAGATTGGGCCCTAATAGGAGGAGAAAAACTGTTTTTT.

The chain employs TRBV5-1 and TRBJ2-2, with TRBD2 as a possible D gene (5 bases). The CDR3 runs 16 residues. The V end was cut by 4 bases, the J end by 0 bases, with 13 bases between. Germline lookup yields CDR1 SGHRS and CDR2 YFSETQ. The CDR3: CASSPGFSSNTGELFF. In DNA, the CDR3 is TGCGCCAGCAGCCCGGGGTTCTCATCGAACACCGGGGAGCTGTTTTTT.

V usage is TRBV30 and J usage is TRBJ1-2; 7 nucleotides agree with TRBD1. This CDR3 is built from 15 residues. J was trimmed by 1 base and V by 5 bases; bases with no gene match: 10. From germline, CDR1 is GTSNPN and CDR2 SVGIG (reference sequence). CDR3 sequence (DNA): TGTGCCTGGGATCCCGACAGGGACCATAACTATGGCTACACCTTC. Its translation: CAWDPDRDHNYGYTF.

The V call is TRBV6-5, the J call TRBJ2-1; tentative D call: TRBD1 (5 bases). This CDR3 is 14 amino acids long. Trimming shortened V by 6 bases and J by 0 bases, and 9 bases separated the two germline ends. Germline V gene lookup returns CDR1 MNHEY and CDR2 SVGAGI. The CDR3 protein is CASSYRSSYNEQFF. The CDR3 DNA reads TGTGCCAGCAGCTACAGGAGCTCCTACAATGAGCAGTTCTTC.

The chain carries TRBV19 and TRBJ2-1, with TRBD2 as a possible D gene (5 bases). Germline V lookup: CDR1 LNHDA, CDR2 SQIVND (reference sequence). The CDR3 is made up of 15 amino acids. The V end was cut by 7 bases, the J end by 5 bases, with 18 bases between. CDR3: CASTLRTSTHNEQFF. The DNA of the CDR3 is TGTGCCAGTACCCTCCGGACTTCGACTCACAATGAGCAGTTCTTC.

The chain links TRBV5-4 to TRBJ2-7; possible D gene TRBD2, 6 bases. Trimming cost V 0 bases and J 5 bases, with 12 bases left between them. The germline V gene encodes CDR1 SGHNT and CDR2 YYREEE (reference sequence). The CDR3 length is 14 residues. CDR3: CASSLASGVHEQYF. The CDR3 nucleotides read TGTGCCAGCAGCTTGGCCTCGGGGGTCCACGAGCAGTACTTC.

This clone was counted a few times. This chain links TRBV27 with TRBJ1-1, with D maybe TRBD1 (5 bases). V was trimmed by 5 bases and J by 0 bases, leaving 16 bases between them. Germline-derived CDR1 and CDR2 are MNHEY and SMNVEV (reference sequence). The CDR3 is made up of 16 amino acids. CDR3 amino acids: CASSPTFGHMNTEAFF. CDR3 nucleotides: TGTGCCAGCAGTCCAACCTTTGGACATATGAACACTGAAGCTTTCTTT.

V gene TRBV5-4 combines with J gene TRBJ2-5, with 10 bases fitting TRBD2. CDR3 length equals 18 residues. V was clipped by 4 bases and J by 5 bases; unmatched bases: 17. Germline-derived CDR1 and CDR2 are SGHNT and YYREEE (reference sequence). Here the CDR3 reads CASSRPSGGPPRAETQYF. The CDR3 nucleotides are TGTGCCAGCAGCCGTCCTAGCGGGGGCCCCCCCCGGGCCGAGACCCAGTACTTC.